One T cell receptor beta chain is described in this entry. These data originate in a study of control samples from healthy donors and cancer patients. Generated by immunoSEQ multiplex PCR, the TCRdb table keeps only in-frame clones and is missing some. The data hold 140,000 or so clones, with 89% observed a single time. This CDR3 comprises 17 residues. V dropped 4 bases and J dropped 4 bases, with 23 bases sitting between them. Germline lookup yields CDR1 SEHNR and CDR2 FQNEAQ (reference sequence). The chain recombines TRBV7-9 with TRBJ2-7; D not resolved. Sequencing was carried out using blood. The clonotype was recovered from a young man in good health. In DNA, the CDR3 is TGTGCCAGCAGCTCACCCGACCAAAGCCGAGTCGGGTACGAGCAGTACTTC. The encoded protein is CASSSPDQSRVGYEQYF.